The rows below give T cell receptor beta chains drawn from one sample of a study of blood T cell repertoires in COVID-19. Repertoires were generated with immunoSEQ multiplex PCR, while TCRdb's copy carries only in-frame clones and drops some. The data contain roughly 340,000 clones, 75% to 90% of them singletons. The sequenced material came from PBMCs or T cells enriched from blood (not recorded which). The source of these receptors is a man younger than 35 who had recovered from COVID-19. The CDR3 runs from the conserved cysteine through the conserved F or W. A D gene is named only where the DNA matches it firmly. Not every row has a clone size; where given, it reads once, few, many or a size class.

V	D	J	size	CDR3	DNA
TRBV15	TRBD2	TRBJ2-5	.	CATELAGATQETQYF	TGTGCCACCGAGCTAGCGGGGGCAACACAAGAGACCCAGTACTTC
TRBV6-1	.	TRBJ1-5	.	CASSETGDRNQPQHF	TGTGCCAGCAGTGAGACAGGAGATCGTAATCAGCCCCAGCATTTT
TRBV19	.	TRBJ1-2	.	CASSQTLTGGYTF	TGTGCCAGTAGTCAGACTCTGACGGGTGGCTACACCTTC
TRBV5-1	.	TRBJ1-1	.	CASSLAGGSNTEAFF	TGCGCCAGCAGCTTGGCGGGGGGGTCGAACACTGAAGCTTTCTTT
TRBV7-2	.	TRBJ1-5	.	CASSPQTSNQPQHF	TGTGCCAGCAGCCCACAGACCAGCAATCAGCCCCAGCATTTT
TRBV10-1	TRBD2	TRBJ2-1	.	CASSDRGVWVEQFF	TGCGCCAGCAGTGACCGGGGGGTTTGGGTTGAGCAGTTCTTC
TRBV4-2	TRBD1	TRBJ1-1	.	CASRSDRLGTEAFF	TGTGCCAGCAGATCGGACAGGCTTGGAACTGAAGCTTTCTTT
TRBV9	.	TRBJ1-3	.	CASSGQGTAGNTIYF	TGTGCCAGCAGCGGCCAGGGAACAGCTGGAAACACCATATATTTT
TRBV7-9	.	TRBJ1-4	.	CASSIPVVEKLFF	TGTGCCAGCAGCATACCCGTAGTCGAAAAACTGTTTTTT
TRBV6-2/TRBV6-3	.	TRBJ1-1	.	CASSYATNTEAFF	TGTGCCAGCAGTTATGCGACTAACACTGAAGCTTTCTTT
TRBV5-1	.	TRBJ2-1	few	CASSPSQYNEQFF	TGCGCCAGCAGCCCGTCGCAGTACAATGAGCAGTTCTTC
TRBV29-1	.	TRBJ2-3	.	CSVLTFTTDTQYF	TGCAGCGTTCTAACGTTTACGACAGATACGCAGTATTTT
TRBV9	TRBD1	TRBJ1-5	.	CASSVTGDPQPQHF	TGTGCCAGCAGCGTCACAGGGGACCCGCAGCCCCAGCATTTT
TRBV5-4	.	TRBJ2-2	once	CASSFDRRSGELFF	TGTGCCAGCAGCTTCGACAGGAGGAGCGGGGAGCTGTTTTTT
TRBV19	.	TRBJ1-1	.	CASRRQIDVLDTEAFF	TGTGCCAGTAGGAGGCAGATAGATGTTTTGGACACTGAAGCTTTCTTT
TRBV11-2	.	TRBJ2-1	.	CASSLERGLGEQFF	TGTGCCAGCAGCTTAGAACGGGGGTTGGGGGAGCAGTTCTTC
TRBV5-4	.	TRBJ1-5	.	CASSLQGQPQHF	TGTGCCAGCAGCCTTCAGGGACAGCCCCAGCATTTT
TRBV6-5	.	TRBJ1-5	once	CASSLSIEQPQHF	TGTGCCAGCAGTTTGAGCATCGAACAGCCCCAGCATTTT
TRBV19	TRBD1	TRBJ2-2	.	CASSIAQGIVKELFF	TGTGCCAGTAGTATAGCACAGGGGATAGTGAAGGAGCTGTTTTTT
TRBV28	TRBD2	TRBJ2-1	.	CTSGTSAGYNEQFF	TGTACAAGCGGCACTAGCGCGGGATACAATGAGCAGTTCTTC
TRBV7-6	TRBD2	TRBJ2-1	.	CASSLVAGGPWNEQFF	TGTGCCAGCAGCTTAGTGGCGGGGGGGCCGTGGAATGAGCAGTTCTTC
TRBV12-3/TRBV12-4	.	TRBJ1-6	.	CASSLGTDSPLHF	TGTGCCAGCAGTTTAGGGACTGATTCACCCCTCCACTTT
TRBV6-5	.	TRBJ2-7	.	CASSYSSRRATYEQYF	TGTGCCAGCAGTTACTCGTCGCGGAGGGCCACCTACGAGCAGTACTTC
TRBV5-4	TRBD1	TRBJ1-1	.	CASRVGQGAFTEAFF	TGTGCCAGCAGAGTAGGACAGGGGGCTTTCACTGAAGCTTTCTTT
TRBV27	.	TRBJ2-2	.	CASNRGSRTGELFF	TGTGCCAGCAACCGGGGGTCGCGCACCGGGGAGCTGTTTTTT
TRBV12-3/TRBV12-4	TRBD1	TRBJ1-2	.	CASRPGQLYGYTF	TGTGCCAGCAGACCGGGACAGCTCTATGGCTACACCTTC
TRBV11-2	TRBD2	TRBJ2-5	.	CASSAFAGGGETQYF	TGTGCCAGCAGCGCTTTCGCGGGAGGGGGAGAGACCCAGTACTTC
TRBV4-2	.	TRBJ2-1	.	CASSQIPGEGGQFF	TGTGCCAGCAGCCAAATACCGGGAGAAGGTGGGCAGTTCTTC
TRBV7-6	.	TRBJ1-6	once	CASSLARGVGSYNSPLHF	TGTGCCAGCAGCTTAGCCAGGGGAGTTGGCTCCTATAATTCACCCCTCCACTTT
TRBV27	.	TRBJ2-1	.	CASSFGTYNEQFF	TGTGCCAGCAGTTTCGGGACCTACAATGAGCAGTTCTTC
TRBV2	TRBD2	TRBJ2-2	.	CASSDREGVGELFF	TGTGCCAGCAGTGACCGGGAGGGGGTCGGGGAGCTGTTTTTT
TRBV7-2	TRBD2	TRBJ2-3	.	CASSSSGRSADTQYF	TGTGCCAGCAGCTCGAGCGGGAGGAGCGCAGATACGCAGTATTTT
TRBV7-2	TRBD1	TRBJ1-3	.	CASSSGGSEGTIYF	TGTGCCAGCAGCTCAGGGGGCAGCGAAGGCACCATATATTTT
TRBV9	.	TRBJ1-2	.	CASSVGVYGYTF	TGTGCCAGCAGTGTCGGTGTCTATGGCTACACCTTC
TRBV7-9	TRBD1	TRBJ1-2	.	CASSLTTGVSYGYTF	TGTGCCAGCAGCTTAACGACAGGGGTTAGCTATGGCTACACCTTC
TRBV5-5	.	TRBJ1-5	few	CASSLGAGGQPQHF	TGTGCCAGCAGCTTGGGTGCGGGAGGTCAGCCCCAGCATTTT
TRBV6-5	.	TRBJ2-3	.	CASSWGRGSTDTQYF	TGTGCCAGCAGTTGGGGGCGGGGGAGTACAGATACGCAGTATTTT
TRBV2	.	TRBJ1-2	.	CAGKTGDLYGYTF	TGTGCCGGAAAGACAGGTGACCTATATGGCTACACCTTC
TRBV28	TRBD1	TRBJ1-5	.	CASRQGGSNQPQHF	TGTGCCAGCCGACAGGGAGGAAGCAATCAGCCCCAGCATTTT
TRBV6-1	.	TRBJ1-3	.	CATADHPNSGNTIYF	TGTGCCACAGCGGACCACCCGAACTCTGGAAACACCATATATTTT
TRBV7-2	TRBD1	TRBJ1-1	.	CASSSGQSNTEAFF	TGTGCCAGCAGCTCGGGACAGAGCAACACTGAAGCTTTCTTT
TRBV3-1/TRBV3-2	.	TRBJ1-4	.	CASSQGERGKLFF	TGTGCCAGCAGCCAGGGTGAAAGAGGAAAACTGTTTTTT